The rows below give T cell receptor beta chains drawn from one sample of a study of CD8 T cells in Susac syndrome. A single record per CDR3 protein comes from TCRdb applying MiXCR to the immunoSEQ multiplex PCR reads. The repertoire holds roughly 140,000 distinct CDR3 sequences, with about 94% as singletons. The sample consisted of CD8+ T cells from PBMCs. The receptors here all came from a human donor with multiple sclerosis. Each CDR3 is given with its conserved first and last residue. D genes are given only for firm matches. The listing skips clone size in some rows; elsewhere it reads once, few, many or a size class.

TRBD1,.,TRBJ2-1,TRBV6-1,CASRAWSRDRDGKNEQFF,TGTGCCAGCAGGGCGTGGTCCCGGGACAGGGACGGTAAGAATGAGCAGTTCTTC
TRBD1,.,TRBJ2-1,TRBV20-1,CSSWDSSYNEQFF,TGCAGTTCGTGGGACAGCTCCTACAATGAGCAGTTCTTC
TRBD1,.,TRBJ1-1,TRBV30,CAWAPTGGRTYTEAFF,TGTGCCTGGGCCCCGACAGGGGGCCGTACGTACACTGAAGCTTTCTTT
TRBD1,.,TRBJ2-1,TRBV27,CASTTDRAFNEQFF,TGTGCCAGCACAACGGACAGGGCATTTAATGAGCAGTTCTTC
.,.,TRBJ1-1,TRBV27,CASSPPGRSTEAFF,TGTGCCAGCAGTCCCCCGGGGAGAAGCACTGAAGCTTTCTTT
.,.,TRBJ2-1,TRBV7-9,CASSPGDRGNEQFF,TGTGCCAGCAGCCCCGGTGATAGGGGAAATGAGCAGTTCTTC
.,.,TRBJ1-5,TRBV7-8,CASSSLLNQPQHF,TGTGCCAGCAGCTCCCTACTCAATCAGCCCCAGCATTTT
.,.,TRBJ2-1,TRBV10-3,CAISEQGRNEQFF,TGTGCCATCAGTGAGCAGGGGCGAAATGAGCAGTTCTTC
TRBD1,.,TRBJ2-1,TRBV14,CASSQVGTGGPFSYNEQFF,TGTGCCAGCAGCCAAGTAGGGACAGGGGGCCCCTTCTCCTACAATGAGCAGTTCTTC
.,.,TRBJ2-2,TRBV6-2/TRBV6-3,CASSYVDPGELFF,TGTGCCAGCAGTTACGTCGATCCCGGGGAGCTGTTTTTT
.,once,TRBJ2-3,TRBV30,CAWSRHLDTQYF,TGTGCCTGGAGCCGTCACTTAGATACGCAGTATTTT
.,once,TRBJ1-1,TRBV6-5,CASSSPAESNTEAFF,TGTGCCAGCAGCTCCCCCGCGGAGTCAAACACTGAAGCTTTCTTT
TRBD2,.,TRBJ2-7,TRBV20-1,CSAPSGGRAGGIEQYF,TGCAGTGCGCCGAGTGGTGGCCGGGCGGGGGGTATCGAGCAGTACTTC
TRBD1,.,TRBJ2-1,TRBV7-9,CASSTRDGTGGINEQFF,TGTGCCAGCAGCACTAGGGACGGGACAGGGGGCATCAATGAGCAGTTCTTC
.,.,TRBJ2-7,TRBV30,CAWIGSYEQYF,TGTGCCTGGATCGGTTCCTACGAGCAGTACTTC
.,.,TRBJ2-3,TRBV7-9,CASSLKTGSTDTQYF,TGTGCCAGCAGCTTAAAAACGGGAAGCACAGATACGCAGTATTTT
.,.,TRBJ2-5,TRBV7-6,CASSLYGGTQETQYF,TGTGCCAGCAGCTTATACGGAGGAACCCAAGAGACCCAGTACTTC
.,.,TRBJ1-1,TRBV29-1,CSVEDRWGGEEAFF,TGCAGCGTTGAAGATCGGTGGGGGGGGGAGGAAGCTTTCTTT
.,.,TRBJ1-5,TRBV3-1,CASSQEREEQPQHF,TGTGCCAGCAGCCAAGAAAGGGAGGAACAGCCCCAGCATTTT
.,few,TRBJ1-6,TRBV2,CASSPREPYNSPLHF,TGTGCCAGCAGTCCAAGGGAACCCTATAATTCACCCCTCCACTTT
.,.,TRBJ2-1,TRBV3-1,CASSQDPPGIKYNEQFF,TGTGCCAGCAGCCAAGATCCCCCAGGAATAAAGTACAATGAGCAGTTCTTC
.,few,TRBJ2-6,TRBV12-3/TRBV12-4,CASSPSGANVLTF,TGTGCCAGCAGCCCCTCTGGGGCCAACGTCCTGACTTTC
.,.,TRBJ2-3,TRBV5-1,CASSLVPGDTQYF,TGCGCCAGCAGCTTGGTTCCCGGAGATACGCAGTATTTT
.,.,TRBJ1-2,TRBV20-1,CSARPRGGIYGYTF,TGCAGTGCTAGGCCGAGAGGGGGGATCTATGGCTACACCTTC
TRBD1,.,TRBJ2-7,TRBV4-1,CASSQTQGSYEQYF,TGCGCCAGCAGCCAGACACAGGGGTCCTACGAGCAGTACTTC
.,once,TRBJ1-2,TRBV29-1,CSILPRNGYTF,TGCAGCATTCTTCCGAGAAATGGCTACACCTTC
.,once,TRBJ1-2,TRBV9,CASSAARGYGYTF,TGTGCCAGCAGCGCCGCGAGGGGCTATGGCTACACCTTC
.,.,TRBJ1-2,TRBV6-5,CASSYSGQLSGYTF,TGTGCCAGCAGTTACTCGGGGCAGCTATCCGGCTACACCTTC
.,.,TRBJ2-7,TRBV27,CASQGGETYEQYF,TGTGCCTCCCAGGGGGGTGAGACCTACGAGCAGTACTTC
TRBD2,.,TRBJ2-5,TRBV28,CASSPRGGARLGETQYF,TGTGCCAGCTCGCCTCGGGGGGGCGCGAGGTTAGGAGAGACCCAGTACTTC
.,.,TRBJ1-1,TRBV29-1,CSVREGEAFF,TGCAGCGTTAGGGAGGGTGAAGCTTTCTTT